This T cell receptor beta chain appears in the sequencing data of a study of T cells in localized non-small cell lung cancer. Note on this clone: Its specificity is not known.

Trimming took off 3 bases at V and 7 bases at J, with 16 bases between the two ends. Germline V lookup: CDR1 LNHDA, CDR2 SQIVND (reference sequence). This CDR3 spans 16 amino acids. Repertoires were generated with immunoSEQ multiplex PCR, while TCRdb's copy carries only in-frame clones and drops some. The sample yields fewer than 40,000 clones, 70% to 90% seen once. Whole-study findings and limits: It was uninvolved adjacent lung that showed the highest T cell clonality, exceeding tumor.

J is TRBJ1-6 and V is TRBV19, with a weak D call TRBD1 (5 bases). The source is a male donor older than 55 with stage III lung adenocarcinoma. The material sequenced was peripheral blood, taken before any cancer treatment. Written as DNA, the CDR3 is TGTGCCAGTAGTATCGATTACGGGACCGAAAATTCACCCCTCCACTTT. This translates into CASSIDYGTENSPLHF.